This TCR beta chain was sequenced in a study of T cell responses to AZD1222 COVID-19 vaccine. This CDR3 has 14 amino acids. CDR1 is SGHRS and CDR2 is YFSETQ in the germline V gene. Trimming left V 4 bases short and J 1 base short, with 11 bases between. This clone was observed once. Produced via immunoSEQ multiplex PCR; TCRdb's table is partial and in-frame only. This table has more than 100,000 clones, 92% appearing once. Here the sequenced sample was peripheral blood, taken on day 0 of AZD1222 vaccination. The J gene is TRBJ2-5, the V gene TRBV5-1, with a tentative D call TRBD2 (6 bases). The TCR originated in an adult in good health. The CDR3 sequence is CASSPGTFQETQYF. CDR3 bases: TGCGCCAGCAGCCCGGGGACTTTCCAAGAGACCCAGTACTTC.